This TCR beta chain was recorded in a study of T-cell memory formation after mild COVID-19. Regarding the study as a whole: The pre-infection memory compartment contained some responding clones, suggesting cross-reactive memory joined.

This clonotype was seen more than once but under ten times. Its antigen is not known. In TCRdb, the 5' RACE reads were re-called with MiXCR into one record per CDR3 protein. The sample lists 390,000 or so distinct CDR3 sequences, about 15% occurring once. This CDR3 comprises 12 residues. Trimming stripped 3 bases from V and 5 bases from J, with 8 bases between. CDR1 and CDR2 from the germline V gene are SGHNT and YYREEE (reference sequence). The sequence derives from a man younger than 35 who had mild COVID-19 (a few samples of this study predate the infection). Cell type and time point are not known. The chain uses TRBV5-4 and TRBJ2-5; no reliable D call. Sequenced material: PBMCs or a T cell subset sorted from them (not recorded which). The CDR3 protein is CASSYDRETQYF. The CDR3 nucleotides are TGTGCCAGCAGCTACGATAGGGAGACCCAGTACTTC.